This TCR beta chain was profiled in a study of identical twins. The CDR3 is 11 residues long. The V end lost 8 bases, the J end lost 10 bases, and 13 bases lay between the germline ends. Looked up from germline, CDR1 is MNHEY and CDR2 is SVGEGT. TCRdb re-derived calls from the 5' RACE reads in MiXCR, one entry per CDR3 protein. The table lists a few hundred thousand distinct CDR3 sequences, approximately 17% of them singletons. Notes on the study in general: Part of the zero-insertion signal could reflect confounding by invariant MAIT and iNKT cells.

This clonotype has ten or more counts. The antigen is not known. The clonotype comes from a man in his fifties or sixties in good health. The chain uses TRBV6-2 or TRBV6-3 and TRBJ2-3; D is ambiguous. What was sequenced was naive T cells sorted from blood. CDR3 nucleotide sequence: TGTGCCAGCGGCTCCCTTTGGGCGCAGTATTTT. Amino acids: CASGSLWAQYF.